This T cell receptor beta chain was recorded in a study of blood T cell repertoires in COVID-19. Study-level information: Samples representing acute and convalescent COVID-19 were sourced from the United States, Italy and Spain.

The CDR3 contains 14 residues. With V trimmed by 5 bases and J by 8 bases, 12 bases remained unmatched. Germline V gene sequence: CDR1 SGDLS, CDR2 YYNGEE. The age range of participants was about 18 to 90 years, with residence in under 25 US areas. Self-reported history from a screening survey and questionnaire set each donor's cohort. Clones were sequenced by immunoSEQ multiplex PCR, and TCRdb holds only the in-frame ones, with some missing. The data hold 260,000 or so clones, with 85% observed a single time. In its sample, this clone was seen a few times. The receptor was isolated from a woman aged 45-65 years who had recovered from COVID-19. Material: PBMCs or T cells enriched from blood (not recorded which). The chain has TRBV9 and TRBJ1-1, with 7 bases aligning to TRBD1. The CDR3 region is CASSSNLQGREAFF. DNA of the CDR3: TGTGCCAGCAGTTCAAATTTACAGGGGAGGGAAGCTTTCTTT.